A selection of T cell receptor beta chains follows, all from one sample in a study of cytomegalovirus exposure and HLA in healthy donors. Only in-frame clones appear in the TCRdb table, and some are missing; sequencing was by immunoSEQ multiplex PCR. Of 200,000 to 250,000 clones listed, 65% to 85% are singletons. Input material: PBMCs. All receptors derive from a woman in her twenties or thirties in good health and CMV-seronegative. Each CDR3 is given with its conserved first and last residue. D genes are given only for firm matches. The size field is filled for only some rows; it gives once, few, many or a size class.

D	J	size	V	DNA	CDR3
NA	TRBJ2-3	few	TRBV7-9	TGTGCCAGCAGCCCCTTGACTAGTGGCGCAGATACGCAGTATTTT	CASSPLTSGADTQYF
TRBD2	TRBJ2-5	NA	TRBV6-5	TGTGCCAGCAGACCTAGCGGGGCGATCCAAGAGACCCAGTACTTC	CASRPSGAIQETQYF
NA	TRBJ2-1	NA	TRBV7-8	TGTGCCAGCAGCTTTACTCGTGAGCAGTTCTTC	CASSFTREQFF
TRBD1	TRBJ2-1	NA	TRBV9	TGTGCCAGCAGCCTCAGTAGAAGGGGGCGCAATGAGCAGTTCTTC	CASSLSRRGRNEQFF
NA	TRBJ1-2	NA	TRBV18	TGTGCCAGCTCCCCTCGGGAGGGTAACTATGGCTACACCTTC	CASSPREGNYGYTF
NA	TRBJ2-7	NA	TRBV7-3	TGTGCCAGCAGCTTAGGGGGGGCCGGTTACGAGCAGTACTTC	CASSLGGAGYEQYF
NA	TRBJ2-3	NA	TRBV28	TGTGCCAGCAGTTTAGAAGCGACAGATACGCAGTATTTT	CASSLEATDTQYF
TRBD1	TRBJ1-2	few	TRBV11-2	TGTGCCAGCAGCCCCGACAGGGGAAGAGGCGGCTACACCTTC	CASSPDRGRGGYTF
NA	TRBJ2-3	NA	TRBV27	TGTGCCAGCAGTTTATTCCAGGGCACAGATACGCAGTATTTT	CASSLFQGTDTQYF
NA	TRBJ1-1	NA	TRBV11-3	TGTGCCAGCAGCCCCGGCCGGGAGAAAGACGCTTTCTTT	CASSPGREKDAFF
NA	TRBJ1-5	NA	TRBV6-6	TGTGCCAGCAGTTACCCGGGAAATCAGCCCCAGCATTTT	CASSYPGNQPQHF
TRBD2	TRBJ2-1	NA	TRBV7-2	TGTGCCAGCAGCTCCAGACTAGCGGGAGGGAGCTCCTACAATGAGCAGTTCTTC	CASSSRLAGGSSYNEQFF
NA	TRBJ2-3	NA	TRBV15	TGTGCCACCAGGAGGAGGGGCGACACACACACAGATACGCAGTATTTT	CATRRRGDTHTDTQYF
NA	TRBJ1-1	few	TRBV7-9	TGTGCCAGCAGCCTGGGCGCCACTGAAGCTTTCTTT	CASSLGATEAFF
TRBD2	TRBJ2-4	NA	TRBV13	TGTGCCAGCAGCTTAGGGGCTAGCGGGAGGGGCAGATACTTC	CASSLGASGRGRYF
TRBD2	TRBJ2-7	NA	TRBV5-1	TGCGCCAGCAGCACGGGACTAGCGGGAGCATTCAACGAGCAGTACTTC	CASSTGLAGAFNEQYF
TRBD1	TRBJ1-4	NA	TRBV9	TGTGCCAGCAGCGTTGCGTTGCCAACAGGGGGTGAAAAACTGTTTTTT	CASSVALPTGGEKLFF
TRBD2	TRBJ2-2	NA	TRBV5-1	TGCGCCAGCAGGGTAGCGGGGGGATCCACCGGGGAGCTGTTTTTT	CASRVAGGSTGELFF
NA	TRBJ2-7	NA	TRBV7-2	TGTGCCAGCAGCCCGCGGACCCCTGGAGGCGAGCAGTACTTC	CASSPRTPGGEQYF
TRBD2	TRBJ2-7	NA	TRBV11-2	TGTGCCAGCAGCCCCTGGACTAGCGGGATCTACTACGAGCAGTACTTC	CASSPWTSGIYYEQYF
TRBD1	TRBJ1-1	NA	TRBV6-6	TGTGCCAGCAGTTACAAGGGCAGGGGGACTGAAGCTTTCTTT	CASSYKGRGTEAFF
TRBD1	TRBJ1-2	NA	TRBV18	TGTGCCAGCTCACCACTGGAGGGGACAGGGGTTTACTATGGCTACACCTTC	CASSPLEGTGVYYGYTF
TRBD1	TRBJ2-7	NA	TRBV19	TGTGCCAGTAGTATAGGCCGGGACAGGGGACACGAGCAGTACTTC	CASSIGRDRGHEQYF
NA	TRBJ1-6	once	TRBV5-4	TGTGCCAGCAGCTTGGGGGGGGGATCACCCCTCCACTTT	CASSLGGGSPLHF
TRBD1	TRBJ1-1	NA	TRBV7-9	TGTGCCAGCAGCTTAGTGGGACAGGGGATTGACACTGAAGCTTTCTTT	CASSLVGQGIDTEAFF
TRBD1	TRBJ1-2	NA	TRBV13	TGTGCCAGCAGTCGGACAGGGAGAGGCTATGGCTACACCTTC	CASSRTGRGYGYTF
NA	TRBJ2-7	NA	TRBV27	TGTGCCAGCAGTTTATACGTAGCGTGGAGCTCCTACGAGCAGTACTTC	CASSLYVAWSSYEQYF
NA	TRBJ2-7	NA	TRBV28	TGTGCCAGCAGTTTATCCCCTGCGGGGGCGACCCAAACCTACGAGCAGTACTTC	CASSLSPAGATQTYEQYF
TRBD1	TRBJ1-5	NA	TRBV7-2	TGTGCCAGCAGCGACAGGGCGAATCAGCCCCAGCATTTT	CASSDRANQPQHF
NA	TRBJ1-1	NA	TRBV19	TGTGCCAGTAGAGAACGGAGGGAGGACAAGGACACTGAAGCTTTCTTT	CASRERREDKDTEAFF
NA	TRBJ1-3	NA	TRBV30	TGTGCCTGGAGTGTATTCCGTCCCCGCTCTGGAAACACCATATATTTT	CAWSVFRPRSGNTIYF
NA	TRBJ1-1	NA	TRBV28	TGTGCCAGCAATTTTGGGGGGTCCGCTGAAGCTTTCTTT	CASNFGGSAEAFF
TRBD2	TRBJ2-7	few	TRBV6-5	TGTGCCAGCAGTTCCCCTAGCGGGGGGGCCTACGAGCAGTACTTC	CASSSPSGGAYEQYF
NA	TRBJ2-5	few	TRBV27	TGTGCCAGCAGTTCTAGCCCCCAAGAGACCCAGTACTTC	CASSSSPQETQYF
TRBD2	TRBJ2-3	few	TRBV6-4	TGTGCCAGCAGTGACTCTGGCGGGAGCGGGTCAGATACGCAGTATTTT	CASSDSGGSGSDTQYF
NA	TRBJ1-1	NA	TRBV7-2	TGTGCCAGCAGTACAGGTGAAGACACTGAAGCTTTCTTT	CASSTGEDTEAFF
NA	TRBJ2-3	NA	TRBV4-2	TGTGCCAGCAGCCAGGCCGTTGGACTGCGCACAGATACGCAGTATTTT	CASSQAVGLRTDTQYF
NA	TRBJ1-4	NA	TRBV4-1	TGCGCCAGCAGCCAACCCCAACCCCGGCAGGGCAGAGGAGAAAAACTGTTTTTT	CASSQPQPRQGRGEKLFF
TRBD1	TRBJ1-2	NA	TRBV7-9	TGTGCCAGCAGCTTGTTCCCTAGGACAGGGGACGAGGTTGGCTACACCTTC	CASSLFPRTGDEVGYTF
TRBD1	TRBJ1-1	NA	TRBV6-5	TGTGCCAGCAGTTACCAACCGAGGGGGCGCGAAGCTTTCTTT	CASSYQPRGREAFF
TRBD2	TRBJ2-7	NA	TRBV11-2	TGTGCCAGCAGGAATAGCGGGGGCACCTACGAGCAGTACTTC	CASRNSGGTYEQYF
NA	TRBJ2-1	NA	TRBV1	TGCACCAGCAGCCCCCGGGTCGAATACCCCAATGAGCAGTTCTTC	CTSSPRVEYPNEQFF
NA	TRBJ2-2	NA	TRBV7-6	TGTGCCAGCAGCTTCCCAGGGGACACCGGGGAGCTGTTTTTT	CASSFPGDTGELFF
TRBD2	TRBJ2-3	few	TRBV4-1	TGCGCCAGCAGCCAAACTAGCGGTAGCACAGATACGCAGTATTTT	CASSQTSGSTDTQYF
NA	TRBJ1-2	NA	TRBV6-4	TGTGCCAGCAGTGACTCTCCGGGTATTAGAGATGGCTACACCTTC	CASSDSPGIRDGYTF
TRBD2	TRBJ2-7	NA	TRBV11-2	TGTGCCAGCAGCCTCCCCCGACTAGCCCTTACCTACGAGCAGTACTTC	CASSLPRLALTYEQYF
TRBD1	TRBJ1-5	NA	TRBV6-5	TGTGCCAGCAGTTATGACAGGGTCAATCAGCCCCAGCATTTT	CASSYDRVNQPQHF
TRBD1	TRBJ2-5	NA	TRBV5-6	TGTGCCAGCAGCTCCAGGGGGCTTGAGACCCAGTACTTC	CASSSRGLETQYF
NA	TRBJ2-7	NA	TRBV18	TGTGCCAGCTCACCACCGGCCGGGACTCGGAGGTACGAGCAGTACTTC	CASSPPAGTRRYEQYF
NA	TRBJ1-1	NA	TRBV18	TGTGCCAGCTCACCACAGGCGGGGGGAAACACTGAAGCTTTCTTT	CASSPQAGGNTEAFF
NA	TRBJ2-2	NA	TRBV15	TGTGCCATTTCATTTGTAGAGAACACCGGGGAGCTGTTTTTT	CAISFVENTGELFF
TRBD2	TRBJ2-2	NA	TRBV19	TGTGCCAGTAGTGCGGGGGGACTAGCGAACACCGGGGAGCTGTTTTTT	CASSAGGLANTGELFF
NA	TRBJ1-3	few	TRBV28	TGTGCCAGCAGCCCCAGCCGGGGGGCGAAGGGAAACACCATATATTTT	CASSPSRGAKGNTIYF
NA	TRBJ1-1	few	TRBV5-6	TGTGCCAGCAGCTTGCAGGGGAGGGCGGACACTGAAGCTTTCTTT	CASSLQGRADTEAFF
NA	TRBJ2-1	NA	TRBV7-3	TGTGCCAGCAGTCCTCAGGGGTCCTACAATGAGCAGTTCTTC	CASSPQGSYNEQFF
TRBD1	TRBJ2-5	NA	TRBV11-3	TGTGCCAGCAGCTCGGATACCGGGACAGGGGGCAGGGAGACCCAGTACTTC	CASSSDTGTGGRETQYF
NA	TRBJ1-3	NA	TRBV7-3	TGTGCCAGCAGCACCACAGCTGGAAACACCATATATTTT	CASSTTAGNTIYF
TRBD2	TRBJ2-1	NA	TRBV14	TGTGCCAGCAGCCATTGGACTAGCGGGAGTAGCTCCTACAATGAGCAGTTCTTC	CASSHWTSGSSSYNEQFF
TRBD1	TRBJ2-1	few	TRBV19	TGTGCCAGTAGAGGGGGCGATGAGCAGTTCTTC	CASRGGDEQFF